This T cell receptor beta chain was sequenced in a study of blood T cell repertoires in COVID-19. Overall study context: Nucleic acid was either cDNA or gDNA, and it came from T cells, B-cell-depleted T cells, or PBMCs.

Data came from immunoSEQ multiplex PCR; TCRdb stores just in-frame clones and leaves some out. The repertoire includes roughly 140,000 clones, around 80% of them detected once, and 1.9% sits in the top ten. This clone is medium-sized in the sample. Germline V gene data show CDR1 as SEHNR and CDR2 as FQNEAQ (reference sequence). This CDR3 spans 16 amino acids. With 3 bases removed from V and 5 bases from J, the gap between germline ends came to 19 bases. This TCR was recovered from a woman aged 55-69 years with acute or convalescent COVID-19. Material: peripheral blood. This rearrangement joins TRBV7-9 to TRBJ1-2; D is undetermined. The CDR3 DNA sequence: TGTGCCAGCAGCTTTATCGGCGGGGAGAGCCTTTATGGCTACACCTTC. Translated: CASSFIGGESLYGYTF.